The entry below describes one TCR beta chain. Sorted-subset replicate PCR reactions were performed with 200 ng DNA, corresponding to 25,000 to 35,000 T cell genomes. Repertoires were generated with immunoSEQ multiplex PCR, while TCRdb's copy carries only in-frame clones and drops some. The sample holds approximately 590,000 clones; 95% to 96% are singletons and the top ten take about 0.11%. These data belong to a study of shared clonotypes between healthy human individuals. Naive-designated CD8 cells lacked CD45RO, were positively enriched for CCR7, and omitted terminally differentiated effector memory CD45RA+ cells. The clonotype comes from a woman aged 25 to 39 in good health. Sequenced input: naive CD8+ T cells sorted from blood.

The chain's CDR3 is CASSLSGVVGEQYF. The CDR3 DNA sequence: TGTGCCAGCAGTTTATCCGGGGTCGTCGGCGAGCAGTACTTC. The rearrangement uses TRBV27 and TRBJ2-7; possibly TRBD2 for D (5 bases). Trimming removed 0 bases at V and 6 bases at J, with 12 bases between. CDR3 length: 14 residues. Germline V gives CDR1 MNHEY, CDR2 SMNVEV (reference sequence).